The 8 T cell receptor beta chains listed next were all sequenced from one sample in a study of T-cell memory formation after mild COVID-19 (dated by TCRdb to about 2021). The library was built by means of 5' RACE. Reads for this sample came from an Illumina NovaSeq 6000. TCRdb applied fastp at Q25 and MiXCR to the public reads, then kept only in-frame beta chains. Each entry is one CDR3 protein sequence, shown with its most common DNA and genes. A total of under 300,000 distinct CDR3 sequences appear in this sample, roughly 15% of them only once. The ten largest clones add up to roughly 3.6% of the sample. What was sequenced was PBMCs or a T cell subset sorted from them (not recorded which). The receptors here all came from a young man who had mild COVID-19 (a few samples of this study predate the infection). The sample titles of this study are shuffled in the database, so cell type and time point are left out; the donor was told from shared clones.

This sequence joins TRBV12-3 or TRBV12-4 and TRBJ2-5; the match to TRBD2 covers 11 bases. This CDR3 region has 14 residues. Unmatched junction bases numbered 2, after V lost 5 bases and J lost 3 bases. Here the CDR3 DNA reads TGTGCCAGCAGTGAGGGACTAGCGGAAGAGACCCAGTACTTC. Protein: CASSEGLAEETQYF.

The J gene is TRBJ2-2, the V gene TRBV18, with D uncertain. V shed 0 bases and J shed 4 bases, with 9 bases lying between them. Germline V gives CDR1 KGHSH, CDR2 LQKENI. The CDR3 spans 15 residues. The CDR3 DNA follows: TGTGCCAGCTCACCACCGGGCAGAGCCACCGGGGAGCTGTTTTTT. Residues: CASSPPGRATGELFF.

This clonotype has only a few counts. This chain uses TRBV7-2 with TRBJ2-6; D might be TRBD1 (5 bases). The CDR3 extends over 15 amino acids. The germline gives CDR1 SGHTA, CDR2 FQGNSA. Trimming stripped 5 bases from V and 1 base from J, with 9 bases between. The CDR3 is CASSTYRSGANVLTF. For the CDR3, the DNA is TGTGCCAGCAGCACCTACAGGTCTGGGGCCAACGTCCTGACTTTC.

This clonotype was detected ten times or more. The CDR3 DNA sequence: TGTGCCAGCTCACCTTCGGGACAGGGCTACGAGCAGTACTTC. Its protein product is CASSPSGQGYEQYF. This sequence joins TRBV18 and TRBJ2-7, with 9 positions matching TRBD1. The V and J ends lost 3 bases and 3 bases, in that order; junction bases with no gene match: 3. CDR1 and CDR2 from the germline V gene are KGHSH and LQKENI. The length of the CDR3 is 14 residues.

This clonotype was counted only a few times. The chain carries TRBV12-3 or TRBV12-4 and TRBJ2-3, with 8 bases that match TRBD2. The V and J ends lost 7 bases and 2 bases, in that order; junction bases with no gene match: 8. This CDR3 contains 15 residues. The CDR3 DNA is TGTGCCAGCATCCCGAGCGGGGGCTCCACAGATACGCAGTATTTT. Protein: CASIPSGGSTDTQYF.

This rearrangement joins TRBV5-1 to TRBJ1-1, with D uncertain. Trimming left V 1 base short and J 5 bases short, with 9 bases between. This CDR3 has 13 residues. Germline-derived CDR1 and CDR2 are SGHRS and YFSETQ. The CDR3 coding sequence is TGCGCCAGCAGCTTGACAGTCGCTACTGAAGCTTTCTTT. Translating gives CASSLTVATEAFF.

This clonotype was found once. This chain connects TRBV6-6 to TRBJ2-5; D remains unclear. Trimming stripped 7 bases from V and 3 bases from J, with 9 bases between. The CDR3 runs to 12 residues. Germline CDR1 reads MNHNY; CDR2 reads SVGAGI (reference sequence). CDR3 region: CASKREEETQYF. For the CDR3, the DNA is TGTGCCAGCAAGAGAGAAGAAGAGACCCAGTACTTC.

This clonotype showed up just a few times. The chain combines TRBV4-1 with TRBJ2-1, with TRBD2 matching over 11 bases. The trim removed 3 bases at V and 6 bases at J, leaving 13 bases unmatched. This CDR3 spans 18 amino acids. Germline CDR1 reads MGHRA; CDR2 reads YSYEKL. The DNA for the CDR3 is TGCGCCAGCAGCCAGGACCGTTTTACTAGCGGGGGAAGCAATGAGCAGTTCTTC. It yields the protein CASSQDRFTSGGSNEQFF.